These T cell receptor beta chains were read from a single sample in a study of CD8 T cells in ankylosing spondylitis. MiXCR was run by TCRdb on the 5' RACE reads, yielding one entry per CDR3 protein. The table lists over 450,000 distinct CDR3 sequences, about 13% of them singletons, with nearly 7% in the top ten. Sequences were obtained from blood, either unsorted or a sorted T cell fraction (not recorded which). The receptors originated from a male donor with ankylosing spondylitis. Both conserved end residues are part of each CDR3. D genes are given only for firm matches. Clone size is shown for a subset of rows, as once, few, many or a class of expanded clone.

V,length,J,D,size,DNA,CDR3
TRBV27,14,TRBJ2-2,TRBD1,few,TGTGCCAGCGGCCGGGACAGCAACACCGGGGAGCTGTTTTTT,CASGRDSNTGELFF
TRBV25-1,16,TRBJ2-1,TRBD1,NA,TGTGCCAGCAGTGCCTTGACAGGGGGCGCCAACAATGAGCAGTTCTTC,CASSALTGGANNEQFF
TRBV20-1,16,TRBJ2-3,NA,once,TGCAGTGCCGGACTTTACGGGACTTATCTCACAGATACGCAGTATTTT,CSAGLYGTYLTDTQYF
TRBV10-3,14,TRBJ1-4,NA,few,TGTGCCATCAGTGAGGGTCAGGGACCCGAAAAACTGTTTTTT,CAISEGQGPEKLFF
TRBV12-3/TRBV12-4,13,TRBJ2-2,TRBD2,few,TGTGCCAGCAGTCGACTAGCGGCCGGGGAGCTGTTTTTT,CASSRLAAGELFF
TRBV29-1,13,TRBJ2-5,NA,many,TGCAGCGGAGGGGGACTTCAGGGGGAGACCCAGTACTTC,CSGGGLQGETQYF
TRBV6-1,14,TRBJ1-2,TRBD1,NA,TGTGCCAGCACCTTGACAGGGGCTAACTATGGCTACACCTTC,CASTLTGANYGYTF
TRBV24-1,18,TRBJ2-5,NA,few,TGTGCCACCAACGATTATCCCCCCGGACCACCCATCCAAGAGACCCAGTACTTC,CATNDYPPGPPIQETQYF
TRBV15,15,TRBJ2-2,NA,NA,TGTGCCACCAGCAGAGGCTTCTGGGACACCGGGGAGCTGTTTTTT,CATSRGFWDTGELFF
TRBV5-1,15,TRBJ2-7,TRBD2,few,TGCGCCAGCAGCTTTATCGGGACTACCGTAGGGGAGCAGTACTTC,CASSFIGTTVGEQYF
TRBV7-4,16,TRBJ2-3,NA,many,TGTGCCAGCAGTCTGATACTAGAGAACTTCACAGATACGCAGTATTTT,CASSLILENFTDTQYF
TRBV24-1,14,TRBJ1-2,NA,few,TGTGCCACCAGTGACGTCGACAGAAGCTATGGCTACACCTTC,CATSDVDRSYGYTF
TRBV15,15,TRBJ2-1,TRBD1,NA,TGTGCCACCAGCAGGACAGGGGGCGTCTACAATGAGCAGTTCTTC,CATSRTGGVYNEQFF
TRBV4-2,16,TRBJ2-1,TRBD2,few,TGTGCCAGCAGCCATGTTAGCGGGACCTCCTACAATGAGCAGTTCTTC,CASSHVSGTSYNEQFF
TRBV25-1,13,TRBJ1-6,NA,NA,TGTGCCAGCAGAGCATATTACTATTCACCCCTCCACTTT,CASRAYYYSPLHF
TRBV12-3/TRBV12-4,14,TRBJ1-5,NA,few,TGTGCCAGCAGTCCTCAGGGGCCTAATCAGCCCCAGCATTTT,CASSPQGPNQPQHF
TRBV4-1,16,TRBJ2-1,NA,NA,TGCGCCAGCAGCCAAGTCGGGCGGGGCAGGGACAATGAGCAGTTCTTC,CASSQVGRGRDNEQFF
TRBV7-8,14,TRBJ2-1,TRBD2,few,TGTGCCAGCACAACCCGGGACTACTACAATGAGCAGTTCTTC,CASTTRDYYNEQFF
TRBV2,16,TRBJ2-1,NA,NA,TGTGCCAGCATTGACTTCCGAACAACCTCCTACAATGAGCAGTTCTTC,CASIDFRTTSYNEQFF
TRBV28,15,TRBJ2-5,NA,few,TGTGCCAGCAGTTTTTCCCAGGGGACCCAAGAGACCCAGTACTTC,CASSFSQGTQETQYF
TRBV20-1,15,TRBJ1-2,NA,NA,TGCAGTGCACACACCGAGGACAGATTTAACTATGGCTACACCTTC,CSAHTEDRFNYGYTF
TRBV11-2,17,TRBJ2-5,TRBD2,few,TGTGCCAGCACCCCCGGAGGGGTGGCGGGAGGATTAGAGACCCAGTACTTC,CASTPGGVAGGLETQYF
TRBV29-1,15,TRBJ2-1,NA,few,TGCAGCGTTGAAGATCTCTCCGACACATACAATGAGCAGTTCTTC,CSVEDLSDTYNEQFF
TRBV3-1,15,TRBJ2-1,NA,NA,TGTGCCAGCAGCGGGGGACTTTTCTCCTACAATGAGCAGTTCTTC,CASSGGLFSYNEQFF
TRBV30,16,TRBJ1-4,NA,NA,TGTGCCTGGAGTGTACGGGCCTTTGCAACTAATGAAAAACTGTTTTTT,CAWSVRAFATNEKLFF
TRBV4-2,16,TRBJ2-1,NA,NA,TGTGCCAGCAGCCAGAGGGTAGCCAGCTCCTACAATGAGCAGTTCTTC,CASSQRVASSYNEQFF
TRBV5-1,16,TRBJ2-5,TRBD2,few,TGCGCCAGCAACTCCGGGACTAGCGGATCTCAAGAGACCCAGTACTTC,CASNSGTSGSQETQYF
TRBV5-1,15,TRBJ1-1,NA,many,TGCGCCAGCAGCCAAGAGGGGCCTCCGGACACTGAAGCTTTCTTT,CASSQEGPPDTEAFF